The entry below gives a single T cell receptor beta chain sequence along with its context. Its antigen is unknown. V was cut by 1 base and J by 2 bases, with 14 bases left in between. Germline V gives CDR1 LGHNA, CDR2 YNFKEQ. The CDR3 runs to 17 residues. This sample is part of a study of OX40 agonist ivuxolimab in advanced cancers. Study-level background: The dose-escalation cohort was about 86% male, with a mean age of about 58 years, ranging about 23 to 79. Three dose-escalation patients had partial responses: one with hepatocellular carcinoma and two with cutaneous melanoma. Whole-study findings and limits: In the 0.1 to 3.0 mg/kg range, CD4+ and CD8+ blood T cells had expanded clonally by week 6.

Using immunoSEQ multiplex PCR, the repertoire was profiled, and TCRdb retains in-frame clones only, with some absent. The sample has approximately 69,000 clones, 85% seen once. Blood was sampled at baseline, cycle 4 day 1, and cycle 7 day 1. The sequenced sample was CD4+ or CD8+ T cells sorted from blood, obtained in a trial of the OX40 agonist ivuxolimab. The origin of this receptor is an adult with an advanced solid tumor such as melanoma, head and neck, liver or kidney cancer. J is TRBJ1-4 and V is TRBV4-2; D gene uncertain. Here the CDR3 DNA reads TGTGCCAGCAGCCAAGTCCAGCTCGGTGGGACTAATGAAAAACTGTTTTTT. Protein: CASSQVQLGGTNEKLFF.